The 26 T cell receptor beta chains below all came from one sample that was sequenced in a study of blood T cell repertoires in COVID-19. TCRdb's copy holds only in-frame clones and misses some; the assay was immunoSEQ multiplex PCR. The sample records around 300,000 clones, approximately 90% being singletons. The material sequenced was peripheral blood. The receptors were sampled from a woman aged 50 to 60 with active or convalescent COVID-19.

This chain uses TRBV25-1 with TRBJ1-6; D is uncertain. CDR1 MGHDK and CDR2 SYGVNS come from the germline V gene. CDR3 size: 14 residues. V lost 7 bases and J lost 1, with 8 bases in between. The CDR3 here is CASTGDSYNSPLHF. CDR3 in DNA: TGTGCCAGCACCGGGGATTCCTATAATTCACCCCTCCACTTT.

This CDR3 reads CASSPWRGGNEQFF. The CDR3 DNA sequence: TGTGCCAGCTCACCATGGCGGGGAGGCAATGAGCAGTTCTTC. The chain combines TRBV18 with TRBJ2-1; D may be TRBD2 (6 bases). With 2 bases removed from V and 6 bases from J, the gap between germline ends came to 11 bases. The CDR3 extends over 14 amino acids. Germline V lookup: CDR1 KGHSH, CDR2 LQKENI.

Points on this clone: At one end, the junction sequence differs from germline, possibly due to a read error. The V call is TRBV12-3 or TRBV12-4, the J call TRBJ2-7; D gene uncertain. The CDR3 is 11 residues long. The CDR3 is CASSLGVVRDF. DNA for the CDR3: TGTGCCAGCAGTTTAGGGGTCGTCCGGGACTTC.

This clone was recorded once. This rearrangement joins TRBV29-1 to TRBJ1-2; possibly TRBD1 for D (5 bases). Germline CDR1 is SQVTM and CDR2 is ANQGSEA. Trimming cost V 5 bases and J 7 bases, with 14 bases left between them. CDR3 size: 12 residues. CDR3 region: CSVHLSGGGYTF. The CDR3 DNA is TGCAGCGTTCATCTGAGCGGGGGTGGCTACACCTTC.

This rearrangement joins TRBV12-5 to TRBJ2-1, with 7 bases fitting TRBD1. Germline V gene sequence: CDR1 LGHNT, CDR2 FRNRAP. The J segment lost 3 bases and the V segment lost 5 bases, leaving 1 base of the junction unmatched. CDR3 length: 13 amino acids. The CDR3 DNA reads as TGTGCTAGTGGTAGGACAGGCTACAATGAGCAGTTCTTC. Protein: CASGRTGYNEQFF.

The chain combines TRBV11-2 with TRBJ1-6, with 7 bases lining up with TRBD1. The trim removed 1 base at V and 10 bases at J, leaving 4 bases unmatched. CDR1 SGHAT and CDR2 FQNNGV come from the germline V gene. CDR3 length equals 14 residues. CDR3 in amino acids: CASSLAYRGSPLHF. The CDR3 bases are TGTGCCAGCAGCTTAGCCTACAGGGGATCACCCCTCCACTTT.

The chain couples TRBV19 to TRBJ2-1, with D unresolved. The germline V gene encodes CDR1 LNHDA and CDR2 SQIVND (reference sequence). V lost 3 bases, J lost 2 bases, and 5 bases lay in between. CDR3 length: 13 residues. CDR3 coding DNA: TGTGCCAGTAGTATTCAGGCCTACAATGAGCAGTTCTTC. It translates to CASSIQAYNEQFF.

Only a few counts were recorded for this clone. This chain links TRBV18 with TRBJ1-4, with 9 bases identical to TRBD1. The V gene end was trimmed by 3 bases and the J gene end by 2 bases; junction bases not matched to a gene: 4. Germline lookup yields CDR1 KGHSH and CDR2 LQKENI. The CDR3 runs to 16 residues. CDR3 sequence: CASSPGQGLTNEKLFF. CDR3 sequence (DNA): TGTGCCAGCTCACCGGGACAGGGTCTGACTAATGAAAAACTGTTTTTT.

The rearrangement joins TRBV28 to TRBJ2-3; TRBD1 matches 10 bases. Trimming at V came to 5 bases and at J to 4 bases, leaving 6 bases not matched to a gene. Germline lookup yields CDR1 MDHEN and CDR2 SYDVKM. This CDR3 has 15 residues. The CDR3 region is CASSRRTGGSDTQYF. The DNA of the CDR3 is TGTGCCAGCAGTAGACGGACAGGGGGTTCAGATACGCAGTATTTT. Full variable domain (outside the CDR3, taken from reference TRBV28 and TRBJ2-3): DVKVTQSSRYLVKRTGEKVFLECVQDMDHENMFWYRQDPGLGLRLIYFSYDVKMKEKGDIPEGYSVSREKKERFSLILESASTNQTSMYLCASSRRTGGSDTQYFGPGTRLTVL.

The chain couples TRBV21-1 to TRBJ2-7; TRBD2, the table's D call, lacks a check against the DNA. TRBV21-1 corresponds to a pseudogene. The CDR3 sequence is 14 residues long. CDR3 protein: CASPGGTHDYEQYF. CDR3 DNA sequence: TGTGCCAGCCCTGGCGGGACGCACGACTACGAGCAGTACTTC.

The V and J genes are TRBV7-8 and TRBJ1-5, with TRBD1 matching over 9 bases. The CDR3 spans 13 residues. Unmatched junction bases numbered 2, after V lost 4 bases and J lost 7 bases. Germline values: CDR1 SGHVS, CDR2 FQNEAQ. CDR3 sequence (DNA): TGTGCCAGCAGCTCGACAGGGGGGCAGCCCCAGCATTTT. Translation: CASSSTGGQPQHF. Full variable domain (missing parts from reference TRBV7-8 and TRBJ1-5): GAGVSQSPRYKVAKRGQDVALRCDPISGHVSLFWYQQALGQGPEFLTYFQNEAQLDKSGLPSDRFFAERPEGSVSTLKIQRTQQEDSAVYLCASSSTGGQPQHFGDGTRLSIL.

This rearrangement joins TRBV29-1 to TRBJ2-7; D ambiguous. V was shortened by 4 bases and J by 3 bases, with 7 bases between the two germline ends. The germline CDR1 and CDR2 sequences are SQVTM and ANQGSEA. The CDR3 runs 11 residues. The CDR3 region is CSVGADYEQYF. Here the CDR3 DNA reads TGCAGCGTTGGGGCAGACTACGAGCAGTACTTC.

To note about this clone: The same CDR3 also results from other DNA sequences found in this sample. As DNA, the CDR3 is TGTGCCATCAGTGAGGGCAGGGGCTACGAGCAGTACTTC. Translation: CAISEGRGYEQYF. The rearrangement links TRBV10-3 to TRBJ2-7; perhaps TRBD1 as D (6 bases). Germline V gives CDR1 ENHRY, CDR2 SYGVKD. V was shortened by 2 bases and J by 3 bases, with 8 bases between the two germline ends. This CDR3 is built from 13 residues.

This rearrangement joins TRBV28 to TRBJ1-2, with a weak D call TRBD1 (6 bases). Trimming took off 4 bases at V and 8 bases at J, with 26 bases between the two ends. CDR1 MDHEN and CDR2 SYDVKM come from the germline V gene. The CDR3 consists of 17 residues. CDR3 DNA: TGTGCCAGCAGTTCCTCCCTCCCACAGGGAAATGTCTTCGGCTACACCTTC. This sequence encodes CASSSSLPQGNVFGYTF.

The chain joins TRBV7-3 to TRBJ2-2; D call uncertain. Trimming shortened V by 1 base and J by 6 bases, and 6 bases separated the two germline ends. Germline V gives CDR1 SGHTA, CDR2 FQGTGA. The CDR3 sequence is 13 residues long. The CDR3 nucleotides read TGTGCCAGCAGCTTAAGGCGGCCCGGGGAGCTGTTTTTT. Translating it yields CASSLRRPGELFF. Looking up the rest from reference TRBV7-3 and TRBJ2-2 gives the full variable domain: GAGVSQTPSNKVTEKGKYVELRCDPISGHTALYWYRQSLGQGPEFLIYFQGTGAADDSGLPNDRFFAVRPEGSVSTLKIQRTERGDSAVYLCASSLRRPGELFFGEGSRLTVL.

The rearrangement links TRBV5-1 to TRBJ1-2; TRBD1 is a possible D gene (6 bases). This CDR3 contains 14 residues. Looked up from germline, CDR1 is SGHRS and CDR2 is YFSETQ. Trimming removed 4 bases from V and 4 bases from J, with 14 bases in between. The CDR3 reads CASSPLTGTYGYTF. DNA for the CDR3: TGCGCCAGCAGCCCCTTGACAGGCACCTATGGCTACACCTTC. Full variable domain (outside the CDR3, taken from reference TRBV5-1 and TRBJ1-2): KAGVTQTPRYLIKTRGQQVTLSCSPISGHRSVSWYQQTPGQGLQFLFEYFSETQRNKGNFPGRFSGRQFSNSRSEMNVSTLELGDSALYLCASSPLTGTYGYTFGSGTRLTVV.

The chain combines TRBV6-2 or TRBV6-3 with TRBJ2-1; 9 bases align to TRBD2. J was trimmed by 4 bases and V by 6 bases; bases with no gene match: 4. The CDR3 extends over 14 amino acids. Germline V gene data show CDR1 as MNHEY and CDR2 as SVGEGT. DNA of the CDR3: TGTGCCAGCAGCCGACTAGCGGAGTACAATGAGCAGTTCTTC. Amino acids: CASSRLAEYNEQFF.

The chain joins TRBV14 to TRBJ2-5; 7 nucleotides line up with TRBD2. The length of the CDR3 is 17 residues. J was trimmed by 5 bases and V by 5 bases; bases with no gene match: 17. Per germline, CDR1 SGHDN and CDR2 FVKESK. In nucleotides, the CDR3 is TGTGCCAGCAGCGGGGCTAGCGGATCCCAATTGAAGGAGACCCAGTACTTC. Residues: CASSGASGSQLKETQYF.

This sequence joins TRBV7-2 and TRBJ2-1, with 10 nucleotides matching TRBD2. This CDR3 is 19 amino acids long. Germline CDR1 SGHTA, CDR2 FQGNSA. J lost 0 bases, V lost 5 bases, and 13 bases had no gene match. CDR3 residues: CASSLTGLAHRSSYNEQFF. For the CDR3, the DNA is TGTGCCAGCAGCCTTACGGGACTAGCGCACCGAAGCTCCTACAATGAGCAGTTCTTC.

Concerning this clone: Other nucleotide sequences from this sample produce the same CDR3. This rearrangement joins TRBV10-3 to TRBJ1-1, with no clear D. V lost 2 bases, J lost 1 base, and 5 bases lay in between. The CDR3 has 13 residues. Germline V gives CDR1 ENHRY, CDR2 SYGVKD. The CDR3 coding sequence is TGTGCCATCAGTGAGGTACAGAACACTGAAGCTTTCTTT. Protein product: CAISEVQNTEAFF.

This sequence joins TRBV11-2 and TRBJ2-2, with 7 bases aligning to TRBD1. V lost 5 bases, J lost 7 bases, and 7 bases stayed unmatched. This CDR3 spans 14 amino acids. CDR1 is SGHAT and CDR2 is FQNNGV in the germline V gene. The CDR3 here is CASSRTGVDGELFF. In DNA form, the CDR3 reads TGTGCCAGCAGCAGAACAGGGGTCGACGGGGAGCTGTTTTTT. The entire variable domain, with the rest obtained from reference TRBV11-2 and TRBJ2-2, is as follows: EAGVAQSPRYKIIEKRQSVAFWCNPISGHATLYWYQQILGQGPKLLIQFQNNGVVDDSQLPKDRFSAERLKGVDSTLKIQPAKLEDSAVYLCASSRTGVDGELFFGEGSRLTVL.

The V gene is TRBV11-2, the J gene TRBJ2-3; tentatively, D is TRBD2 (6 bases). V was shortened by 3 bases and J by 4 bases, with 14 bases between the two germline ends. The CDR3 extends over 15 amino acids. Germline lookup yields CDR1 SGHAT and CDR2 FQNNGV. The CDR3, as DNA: TGTGCCAGCAGCTTCCGGGGGAATCTGCCAGATACGCAGTATTTT. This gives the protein CASSFRGNLPDTQYF.

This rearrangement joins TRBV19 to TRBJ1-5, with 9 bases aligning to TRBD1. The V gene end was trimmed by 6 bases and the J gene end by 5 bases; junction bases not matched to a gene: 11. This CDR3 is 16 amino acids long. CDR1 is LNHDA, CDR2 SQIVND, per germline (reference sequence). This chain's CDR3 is CASSPWGQGYDQPQHF. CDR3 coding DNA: TGTGCCAGTAGCCCCTGGGGACAGGGTTACGATCAGCCCCAGCATTTT.

The CDR3 coding sequence is TGTGCCACCTCTCCAGGGGGCGCGATTGTGTCTCAGCCCCAGCATTTT. Translated: CATSPGGAIVSQPQHF. The V call is TRBV7-2, the J call TRBJ1-5; 8 nucleotides line up with TRBD1. J was trimmed by 6 bases and V by 10 bases; bases with no gene match: 17. Germline CDR1 reads SGHTA; CDR2 reads FQGNSA. This CDR3 has 16 amino acids. Supplemented by reference TRBV7-2 and TRBJ1-5, the full variable domain reads GAGVSQSPSNKVTEKGKDVELRCDPISGHTALYWYRQSLGQGLEFLIYFQGNSAPDKSGLPSDRFSAERTGGSVSTLTIQRTQQEDSAVYLCATSPGGAIVSQPQHFGDGTRLSIL.

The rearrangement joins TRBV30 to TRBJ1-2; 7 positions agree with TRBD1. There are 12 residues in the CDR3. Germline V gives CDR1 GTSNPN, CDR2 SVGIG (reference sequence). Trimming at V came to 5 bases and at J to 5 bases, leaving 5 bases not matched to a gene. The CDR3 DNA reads TGTGCCTGGGCAGGACAGGCATATGGCTACACCTTC. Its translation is CAWAGQAYGYTF.

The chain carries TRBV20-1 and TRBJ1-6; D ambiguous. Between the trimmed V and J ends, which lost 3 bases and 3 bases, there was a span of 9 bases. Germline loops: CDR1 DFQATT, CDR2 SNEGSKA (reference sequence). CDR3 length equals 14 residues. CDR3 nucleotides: TGCAGTGCTAGTCCAGGCCGCTATAATTCACCCCTCCACTTT. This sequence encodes CSASPGRYNSPLHF.